Shown below are 12 T cell receptor beta chains from a single sample sequenced in a study of CD8 T cells in ankylosing spondylitis. One entry per CDR3 protein results from TCRdb running MiXCR on the 5' RACE reads. In the table there are hundreds of thousands of distinct CDR3 sequences, roughly 26% of which are singletons. Sample: blood, either unsorted or a sorted T cell fraction (not recorded which). These receptors all come from a male donor with ankylosing spondylitis or in good health (not recorded which).

The chain combines TRBV4-1 with TRBJ1-3; a possible D gene is TRBD1 (6 bases). Per the germline V gene, CDR1 is MGHRA and CDR2 is YSYEKL. This CDR3 has 19 amino acids. V was cut by 5 bases and J by 0 bases, with 23 bases left in between. The CDR3 reads CASSTTWGPETFSGNTIYF. The DNA of the CDR3 is TGCGCCAGCAGCACCACGTGGGGGCCGGAAACCTTCTCTGGAAACACCATATATTTT.

This clonotype appeared a few times. The chain combines TRBV29-1 with TRBJ2-3, with 11 positions matching TRBD2. The CDR3 length is 14 residues. The J segment lost 0 bases and the V segment lost 8 bases, leaving 4 bases of the junction unmatched. CDR1 and CDR2 (germline): SQVTM, ANQGSEA. In nucleotides, the CDR3 is TGCAGCATTGGACTAGCGGGTAGCACAGATACGCAGTATTTT. Translation gives CSIGLAGSTDTQYF.

The chain uses TRBV28 and TRBJ1-5; 9 positions agree with TRBD1. This CDR3 comprises 15 residues. The V gene's germline CDR1 is MDHEN and CDR2 SYDVKM. Unmatched junction bases numbered 5, after V lost 2 bases and J lost 6 bases. Written as DNA, the CDR3 is TGTGCCAGCAGTTTAGTCGGGACAGGGTTTCAGCCCCAGCATTTT. It encodes CASSLVGTGFQPQHF.

This chain links TRBV20-1 with TRBJ2-2, with 7 bases aligning to TRBD2. CDR3 length equals 13 residues. Germline V gene data show CDR1 as DFQATT and CDR2 as SNEGSKA (reference sequence). Trimming at V came to 7 bases and at J to 6 bases, leaving 8 bases not matched to a gene. The CDR3 sequence is CSVPGGGAGELFF. The CDR3 bases are TGCAGTGTTCCGGGGGGAGGGGCCGGGGAGCTGTTTTTT.

This clonotype was picked up many times. This rearrangement joins TRBV10-3 to TRBJ2-5; unclear D gene. V shed 3 bases and J shed 0 bases, with 5 bases lying between them. Germline-derived CDR1 and CDR2 are ENHRY and SYGVKD. The CDR3 sequence is 13 residues long. The CDR3 protein is CAISDGYQETQYF. In DNA form, the CDR3 reads TGTGCCATCAGTGACGGCTACCAAGAGACCCAGTACTTC.

This clonotype was counted many times. The gene calls are TRBV4-1 and TRBJ1-1; D possibly corresponds to TRBD1 (6 bases). V lost 2 bases and J lost 1, with 11 bases in between. CDR3 size: 15 residues. Germline loops: CDR1 MGHRA, CDR2 YSYEKL. CDR3 DNA sequence: TGCGCCAGCAGCCAACCAGACAGGTCGAACACTGAAGCTTTCTTT. Translation gives CASSQPDRSNTEAFF.

This clonotype showed up many times. The genes are TRBV7-2 and TRBJ2-1, with 7 bases identical to TRBD2. J lost 7 bases, V lost 3 bases, and 9 bases had no gene match. This CDR3 region has 15 residues. CDR1 and CDR2 from the germline V gene are SGHTA and FQGNSA. The CDR3 sequence is CASSLSRTSHNEQFF. The CDR3 DNA sequence: TGTGCCAGCAGCTTGTCCCGGACTAGTCATAATGAGCAGTTCTTC.

This clonotype was found many times. The CDR3, as DNA: TGTGCCAGCAGCTTAGCGCCCAGCGGGGGCTACAATGAGCAGTTCTTC. Translating it yields CASSLAPSGGYNEQFF. The V gene is TRBV7-8, the J gene TRBJ2-1, with 8 bases aligning to TRBD2. The ends lost 0 bases at V and 3 bases at J; junction bases unmatched: 4. Germline CDR1 and CDR2: SGHVS and FQNEAQ. The CDR3 has 16 residues. Combining the CDR3 with reference TRBV7-8 and TRBJ2-1 gives the whole variable domain GAGVSQSPRYKVAKRGQDVALRCDPISGHVSLFWYQQALGQGPEFLTYFQNEAQLDKSGLPSDRFFAERPEGSVSTLKIQRTQQEDSAVYLCASSLAPSGGYNEQFFGPGTRLTVL.

The genes are TRBV20-1 and TRBJ2-7; perhaps TRBD1 as D (6 bases). Germline V lookup: CDR1 DFQATT, CDR2 SNEGSKA (reference sequence). CDR3 length equals 14 residues. Trimming cost V 4 bases and J 2 bases, with 15 bases left between them. This chain's CDR3 is CSAKKTGITYEQYF. CDR3 nucleotides: TGCAGTGCTAAGAAGACAGGCATTACCTACGAGCAGTACTTC.

This clonotype was seen many times. This chain links TRBV20-1 with TRBJ2-7, with unresolved D. V was pared by 1 base and J by 2 bases, with 12 bases between. This CDR3 has 14 residues. Germline assignment: CDR1 DFQATT and CDR2 SNEGSKA (reference sequence). The CDR3 spells CSARGTASTYEQYF. The CDR3 DNA sequence: TGCAGTGCTAGAGGCACGGCGAGTACCTACGAGCAGTACTTC.

There are many counts of this clonotype. The chain employs TRBV7-2 and TRBJ2-7; 8 nucleotides match TRBD1. Germline V gene data show CDR1 as SGHTA and CDR2 as FQGNSA. With V trimmed by 1 base and J by 5 bases, 4 bases remained unmatched. The CDR3 contains 14 residues. The CDR3 DNA sequence: TGTGCCAGCAGCTTAGGCAGGGGGCGGAACGAGCAGTACTTC. Translated: CASSLGRGRNEQYF.

This clonotype was counted at least ten times. The chain links TRBV12-3 or TRBV12-4 to TRBJ2-1; 7 bases align to TRBD1. This CDR3 comprises 14 residues. V gave up 1 base and J gave up 9 bases; unmatched junction bases: 6. In nucleotides, the CDR3 is TGTGCCAGCAGTTTAGTGCACGAGGGGGCTGAGCAGTTCTTC. This sequence encodes CASSLVHEGAEQFF.